These T cell receptor beta chains were read from a single sample in a study of blood T cell repertoires in COVID-19. The repertoire was sequenced with immunoSEQ multiplex PCR; TCRdb's copy has only in-frame clones and lacks some. This sample has around 110,000 clones, with 75% to 95% found just once. Sequencing was carried out using peripheral blood. The origin of the receptors is a human donor with active COVID-19. The donor label of this sample is uncertain. The conserved cysteine and the conserved F or W are not part of the CDR3 here. Clone size is not always given. Where it is, it says once, few, many or a class for expanded clones.

abundance	j_gene	v_gene	len	CDR3aa
NA	TRBJ2-7	TRBV5-6	13	ASTFRASASYEQY
NA	TRBJ1-5	TRBV5-1	11	ASSLDLNQPQH
NA	TRBJ2-7	TRBV19	12	ASSSTGTDYEQY
many	TRBJ1-2	TRBV28	12	ATRGAGIGYGYT
once	TRBJ2-4	TRBV11-2	13	ASSLHDRTKNIQY
NA	TRBJ1-2	TRBV6-6	11	ASSQDRAYGYT
few	TRBJ2-3	TRBV11-3	12	ASSLGASTDTQY
NA	TRBJ2-7	TRBV5-1	13	ASSPGTGYSYEQY
NA	TRBJ2-7	TRBV5-1	10	ASSLEGYEQY
NA	TRBJ2-7	TRBV10-3	13	ASQGSGGYSYEQY
NA	TRBJ1-1	TRBV18	13	ASSRDTGMNTEAF
once	TRBJ2-5	TRBV25-1	13	ASSAIRGGGETQY
NA	TRBJ2-5	TRBV5-1	15	ASSLGFRLAGVETQY
NA	TRBJ2-1	TRBV4-1	13	ASSRDTSSYNEQF
once	TRBJ2-5	TRBV4-1	11	ASSQGSQETQY
once	TRBJ2-5	TRBV5-4	15	ASSLQGLAGGQETQY
once	TRBJ2-3	TRBV7-3	11	ASSLLGADTQY
few	TRBJ2-1	TRBV6-5	11	ASRGAGGYEQF
NA	TRBJ2-5	TRBV7-3	11	ASSETSLETQY
NA	TRBJ1-6	TRBV28	12	ASTFTRSNSPLH
once	TRBJ2-3	TRBV2	13	ASSVGLPSTDTQY
NA	TRBJ2-3	TRBV2	13	ASRTGSGGPDTQY
NA	TRBJ2-1	TRBV5-4	12	ASSPRQADNEQF
NA	TRBJ2-5	TRBV4-3	13	ASSQEGQSEETQY
NA	TRBJ1-5	TRBV29-1	11	SVARGVNQPQH
NA	TRBJ2-3	TRBV7-2	11	ASSSPLSDTQY
NA	TRBJ2-1	TRBV28	13	ASWLRAGGHNEQF
NA	TRBJ1-1	TRBV5-1	12	ASSSFQGGVRAF
NA	TRBJ2-3	TRBV5-1	17	ASSSGLAGSTSSTDTQY
NA	TRBJ2-7	TRBV4-3	17	ASSQVLAGAMKGYNEQY
NA	TRBJ2-7	TRBV4-2	13	ASSQVPGGSYEQY
NA	TRBJ1-2	TRBV28	11	ASSFVWTYGYT
NA	TRBJ1-6	TRBV4-1	13	ASSLQGALNSPLH
NA	TRBJ1-5	TRBV19	14	ASSTFGGMGNQPQH
NA	TRBJ1-1	TRBV30	13	ACDDRGTGNTEAF
NA	TRBJ2-1	TRBV7-9	12	ASSQAGNTYEQF
NA	TRBJ2-1	TRBV29-1	12	RYRGQGLDNEQF
NA	TRBJ2-1	TRBV9	14	ASSPLAGGPVNEQF
NA	TRBJ1-6	TRBV14	13	ASSQGQTYNSPLH
NA	TRBJ1-2	TRBV27	12	ASSLGGRGYGYT
NA	TRBJ1-2	TRBV7-8	15	ASSLGSTGGKNYGYT
few	TRBJ1-2	TRBV12-3/TRBV12-4	10	ASSLAGDGYT
NA	TRBJ2-2	TRBV7-8	14	ASSKQSPTVSGELF
NA	TRBJ2-1	TRBV6-5	11	ASSYRQYNEQF
NA	TRBJ2-5	TRBV6-6	13	ASSYSRGNQETQY
NA	TRBJ2-7	TRBV5-1	12	ASSLEPLAYEQY
NA	TRBJ2-7	TRBV7-9	11	ASSLDAGSGQY
NA	TRBJ1-6	TRBV7-2	14	ASSLFGSSYNSPLH
NA	TRBJ2-4	TRBV7-2	16	ASSLAIAGGAGIGIQY
NA	TRBJ1-1	TRBV29-1	9	SVAPQTEAF
NA	TRBJ1-2	TRBV2	13	ASSEGAGGFYGYT
NA	TRBJ2-5	TRBV10-3	11	AISEVGGETQY
NA	TRBJ1-6	TRBV6-5	13	ASSSQAQGGSPLH